A selection of T cell receptor beta chains follows, all from one sample in a study of T cells in Graves' hyperthyroidism and ophthalmopathy. TCRdb called the multiplex PCR reads again in MiXCR, with one record for every CDR3 protein. This table has approximately 430,000 distinct CDR3 sequences, 14% to 15% appearing once. Sequencing was performed on blood. All receptors come from a man between 18 and 29 years old with Graves' ophthalmopathy. The conserved cysteine and the conserved F or W are not part of the CDR3 here. Each record gives: V gene, J gene, clone size, CDR3 protein. The size of a clone is reported for some rows only, either as once, few or many, or as a class for expanded clones.

V: TRBV4-1; J: TRBJ1-2; size: many; CDR3: ASSQAGGDISGYT
V: TRBV7-9; J: TRBJ2-3; size: many; CDR3: ASSPTSSSTDTQY
V: TRBV6-1; J: TRBJ2-7; size: many; CDR3: ASSEALRDELEQY
V: TRBV5-6; J: TRBJ1-2; size: -; CDR3: ASSRGNYGYT
V: TRBV19; J: TRBJ2-1; size: few; CDR3: ASRELAGGLYNEQF
V: TRBV12-3/TRBV12-4; J: TRBJ1-6; size: many; CDR3: ASSRTGANSPLH
V: TRBV11-2; J: TRBJ2-5; size: -; CDR3: ASSPGTGNMETQY
V: TRBV7-8; J: TRBJ1-1; size: many; CDR3: ASSLVLGGLTEAF
V: TRBV5-1; J: TRBJ1-6; size: many; CDR3: ASSLGPTRNSPLH
V: TRBV19; J: TRBJ2-7; size: many; CDR3: ASSPVQGQDEQY
V: TRBV29-1; J: TRBJ1-1; size: many; CDR3: SVSTVLRVTEAF
V: TRBV29-1; J: TRBJ1-1; size: many; CDR3: SADRGRGNTEAF
V: TRBV3-1; J: TRBJ2-2; size: -; CDR3: ASSQGGLGELF
V: TRBV11-2; J: TRBJ2-7; size: -; CDR3: ASSSPWTSGTYEQY
V: TRBV3-1; J: TRBJ2-1; size: many; CDR3: ASSQDRGLLFVNNEQF
V: TRBV6-1; J: TRBJ2-2; size: many; CDR3: ATINQGQGTGELF
V: TRBV25-1; J: TRBJ1-1; size: few; CDR3: ASSEYAPGGGQGTEAF
V: TRBV15; J: TRBJ2-1; size: -; CDR3: ATSSPGLAGGTEQF
V: TRBV12-3/TRBV12-4; J: TRBJ1-1; size: many; CDR3: ASSQDRVGDTEAF
V: TRBV27; J: TRBJ2-1; size: many; CDR3: ASSFGTSGNGEQF
V: TRBV9; J: TRBJ2-1; size: many; CDR3: ASSVDGQAYNEQF
V: TRBV7-2; J: TRBJ1-4; size: many; CDR3: ASSLGRSEEKLF
V: TRBV7-6; J: TRBJ2-5; size: few; CDR3: ASSPTSGVGQETQY
V: TRBV10-3; J: TRBJ1-1; size: many; CDR3: AISEGLTGKSTEAF
V: TRBV27; J: TRBJ2-3; size: many; CDR3: ASSTQSGLPFTDTQY
V: TRBV19; J: TRBJ2-2; size: few; CDR3: ASSIGTRYTGELF
V: TRBV12-5; J: TRBJ2-1; size: many; CDR3: ASGLATGQPSGVYNEQF
V: TRBV5-8; J: TRBJ1-2; size: few; CDR3: ASSYGLIPTLPDGYT
V: TRBV5-1; J: TRBJ1-6; size: few; CDR3: ASSFVFQGSLGSPLH
V: TRBV9; J: TRBJ2-7; size: -; CDR3: ASSVDSGSYEQY
V: TRBV27; J: TRBJ2-7; size: -; CDR3: ASSLSIPTGFSYEQY
V: TRBV7-9; J: TRBJ2-7; size: -; CDR3: ASSSGTGMKQY
V: TRBV7-2; J: TRBJ2-6; size: many; CDR3: ASSLALRSGANVLT
V: TRBV30; J: TRBJ2-2; size: -; CDR3: AWDRDRTGELF
V: TRBV10-3; J: TRBJ2-3; size: many; CDR3: AISLSGRAGGTDTQY
V: TRBV9; J: TRBJ2-1; size: few; CDR3: ASSELGGIYNEQF
V: TRBV5-5; J: TRBJ2-7; size: many; CDR3: ASSLRQGADEQY
V: TRBV10-3; J: TRBJ2-7; size: -; CDR3: AIFSETYEQY
V: TRBV18; J: TRBJ1-5; size: few; CDR3: ASSRGEGAPNQPQH
V: TRBV20-1; J: TRBJ2-2; size: few; CDR3: SATTSGREAGELF
V: TRBV2; J: TRBJ2-3; size: -; CDR3: ASSVAGGSTDTQY
V: TRBV5-6; J: TRBJ2-5; size: many; CDR3: ASSGWTVETQY
V: TRBV2; J: TRBJ1-1; size: many; CDR3: ASSVRQGGNTEAF
V: TRBV20-1; J: TRBJ1-1; size: many; CDR3: SAPYRGTEAF
V: TRBV20-1; J: TRBJ2-6; size: many; CDR3: SASGTGGTGANVLT
V: TRBV7-2; J: TRBJ2-1; size: many; CDR3: ASSLSGWGGYNEQF
V: TRBV6-2/TRBV6-3; J: TRBJ2-7; size: many; CDR3: ASSPTGFNEQY
V: TRBV28; J: TRBJ1-2; size: -; CDR3: ASSKTPGYGYT
V: TRBV27; J: TRBJ2-7; size: -; CDR3: ASGSGGGSYEQY
V: TRBV4-1; J: TRBJ2-1; size: many; CDR3: ASSPGTRGYNEQF
V: TRBV5-1; J: TRBJ1-3; size: few; CDR3: ASSLESGSSGNTIY
V: TRBV2; J: TRBJ1-6; size: few; CDR3: ACSAEVGGSPLH
V: TRBV6-2/TRBV6-3; J: TRBJ1-5; size: few; CDR3: ASRRVGIPQPQH
V: TRBV18; J: TRBJ2-1; size: -; CDR3: ASSPLADPYNEQL
V: TRBV12-3/TRBV12-4; J: TRBJ1-2; size: -; CDR3: AAAMRGHYGYT
V: TRBV5-5; J: TRBJ2-1; size: many; CDR3: ASSVDRDSPYNEQF
V: TRBV4-1; J: TRBJ2-3; size: -; CDR3: ASSHPGGGTGTTDTQY
V: TRBV12-3/TRBV12-4; J: TRBJ2-7; size: many; CDR3: ASSQTGLTYEQY
V: TRBV7-9; J: TRBJ2-7; size: few; CDR3: ASSLPFAGDTYEQY